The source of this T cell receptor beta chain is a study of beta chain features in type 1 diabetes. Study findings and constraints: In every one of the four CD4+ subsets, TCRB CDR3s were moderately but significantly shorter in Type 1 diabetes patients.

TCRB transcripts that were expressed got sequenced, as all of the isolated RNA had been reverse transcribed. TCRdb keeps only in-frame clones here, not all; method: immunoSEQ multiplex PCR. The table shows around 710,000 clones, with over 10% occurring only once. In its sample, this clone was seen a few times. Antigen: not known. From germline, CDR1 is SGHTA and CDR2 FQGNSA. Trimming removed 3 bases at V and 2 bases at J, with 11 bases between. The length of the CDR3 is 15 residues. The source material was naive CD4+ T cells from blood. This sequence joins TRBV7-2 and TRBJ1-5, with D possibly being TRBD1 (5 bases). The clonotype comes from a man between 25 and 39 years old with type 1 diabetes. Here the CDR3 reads CASSLGGSRNQPQHF. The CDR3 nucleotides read TGTGCCAGCAGCTTGGGGGGAAGTCGCAATCAGCCCCAGCATTTT.